Listed here are 17 T cell receptor beta chains from one sample, sequenced in a study of blood T cell repertoires in COVID-19. Sequenced by immunoSEQ multiplex PCR; TCRdb stores in-frame clones only, minus some. The data show roughly 270,000 clones, over 75% seen once. Material for sequencing was peripheral blood. The receptors shown here come from a man aged 50-59 years with active or convalescent COVID-19.

This clone has just a few counts. V gene TRBV7-9 combines with J gene TRBJ1-1; D might be TRBD1 (6 bases). V lost 0 bases and J 5 bases, leaving 13 bases between the germline ends. The length of the CDR3 is 15 residues. Per the germline V gene, CDR1 is SEHNR and CDR2 is FQNEAQ (reference sequence). In DNA form, the CDR3 reads TGTGCCAGCAGCTTAGCCCAGGGACACTCTACTGAAGCTTTCTTT. Protein product: CASSLAQGHSTEAFF.

The chain carries TRBV5-6 and TRBJ1-2; 8 positions match TRBD1. Germline V lookup: CDR1 SGHDT, CDR2 YYEEEE. J gave up 6 bases and V 3 bases, and 4 bases lay outside the gene matches. This CDR3 is built from 13 residues. CDR3 nucleotides: TGTGCCAGCAGCTCGACAGGGGCGCATGGCTACACCTTC. Translating gives CASSSTGAHGYTF.

The chain carries TRBV15 and TRBJ2-2; maybe TRBD1 (5 bases). This CDR3 comprises 14 residues. Germline values: CDR1 LNHNV, CDR2 YYDKDF (reference sequence). V lost 0 bases, J lost 5 bases, and 7 bases lay in between. The CDR3, as DNA: TGTGCCACCAGCAGAGATAAGGGGACCGGGGAGCTGTTTTTT. Translating it yields CATSRDKGTGELFF.

This chain links TRBV24-1 with TRBJ1-5; possibly TRBD1 for D (6 bases). With 5 bases removed from V and 1 base from J, the gap between germline ends came to 11 bases. There are 15 residues in the CDR3. In germline, CDR1 is KGHDR, CDR2 SFDVKD. The CDR3 nucleotides are TGTGCCACCAGTGCCGAACAGGGAAGCAATCAGCCCCAGCATTTT. It is translated as CATSAEQGSNQPQHF.

The chain recombines TRBV29-1 with TRBJ1-5; 7 nucleotides align to TRBD1. The junction had 6 bases not matched to a gene; V was cut back by 7 bases and J by 3 bases. The CDR3 runs 13 residues. Germline V gene data show CDR1 as SQVTM and CDR2 as ANQGSEA. CDR3: CSASGGTNQPQHF. CDR3 DNA sequence: TGCAGCGCCTCAGGGGGAACCAATCAGCCCCAGCATTTT.

The V and J genes are TRBV2 and TRBJ2-1; 13 nucleotides line up with TRBD2. Germline loops: CDR1 SNHLY, CDR2 FYNNEI. The trim removed 6 bases at V and 8 bases at J, leaving 7 bases unmatched. The CDR3 runs to 15 residues. The CDR3 loop is CASRVRTSGSDEQFF. The DNA for the CDR3 is TGTGCCAGCAGGGTTAGGACTAGCGGGAGCGATGAGCAGTTCTTC.

This chain uses TRBV19 with TRBJ2-7, with D possibly being TRBD2 (5 bases). The CDR3 has 14 amino acids. Germline lookup yields CDR1 LNHDA and CDR2 SQIVND (reference sequence). V was trimmed by 2 bases and J by 6 bases, leaving 14 bases between them. The CDR3 DNA reads as TGTGCCAGTAGTATATCGCGCGGCAGCGGCGAGCAGTACTTC. Its protein is CASSISRGSGEQYF.

V and J are TRBV4-1 and TRBJ2-7; TRBD1 agrees at 7 bases. Trimming removed 0 bases from V and 6 bases from J; junction bases left unmatched: 14. CDR1 MGHRA and CDR2 YSYEKL come from the germline V gene. This CDR3 has 17 amino acids. The CDR3 reads CASSQDLAGGSLGEQYF. The CDR3 nucleotides read TGCGCCAGCAGCCAAGATTTGGCAGGGGGATCCCTAGGCGAGCAGTACTTC.

The gene calls are TRBV7-9 and TRBJ2-7; 8 bases are a match to TRBD1. CDR1 SEHNR and CDR2 FQNEAQ come from the germline V gene (reference sequence). This CDR3 has 15 residues. Trimming took 5 bases from V and 2 from J; bases not matched to a gene: 8. The CDR3 DNA reads TGTGCCAGCAGCCGACAGGGGTTTTTCCCCTACGAGCAGTACTTC. This gives the protein CASSRQGFFPYEQYF.

This clone showed up just once. The CDR3 region is CASTLRGGYTF. CDR3 DNA sequence: TGTGCCAGCACCCTAAGGGGTGGCTACACCTTC. The V and J genes are TRBV5-8 and TRBJ1-2; maybe TRBD1 (5 bases). The germline V gene has CDR1 SGHTS and CDR2 YDEGEE. V shed 6 bases and J shed 7 bases, with 10 bases lying between them. This CDR3 contains 11 residues.

This clone has a handful of counts. J is TRBJ2-3 and V is TRBV20-1; D gene unclear. The CDR3 has 11 residues. Germline V gene sequence: CDR1 DFQATT, CDR2 SNEGSKA (reference sequence). Trimming left V 3 bases short and J 7 bases short, with 8 bases between. CDR3 in DNA: TGCAGTGCTAGGGCAGGAAATACGCAGTATTTT. It specifies CSARAGNTQYF.

The gene calls are TRBV11-3 and TRBJ1-2; a weak D match, TRBD1 (6 bases). The CDR3 loop spans 18 amino acids. Germline assignment: CDR1 SGHNT and CDR2 YENEEA. Trimming shortened V by 3 bases and J by 0 bases, and 20 bases separated the two germline ends. DNA of the CDR3: TGTGCCAGCAGCTTGATTAACAGGGTCGGCCGGACTAACTATGGCTACACCTTC. Protein: CASSLINRVGRTNYGYTF.

The chain recombines TRBV12-5 with TRBJ2-2; 8 bases are a match to TRBD2. Germline V gene sequence: CDR1 LGHNT, CDR2 FRNRAP. The ends lost 2 bases at V and 2 bases at J; junction bases unmatched: 7. The CDR3 has 17 residues. CDR3 sequence (DNA): TGTGCTAGTGGTTTGTGGACTAGCTGCAAAAACACCGGGGAGCTGTTTTTT. Amino acids: CASGLWTSCKNTGELFF. Full variable domain (missing parts from reference TRBV12-5 and TRBJ2-2): DARVTQTPRHKVTEMGQEVTMRCQPILGHNTVFWYRQTMMQGLELLAYFRNRAPLDDSGMPKDRFSAEMPDATLATLKIQPSEPRDSAVYFCASGLWTSCKNTGELFFGEGSRLTVL.

Here the CDR3 DNA reads TGTGCCAGTAGTACCCGGGAGACTTACAATGAGCAGTTCTTC. It yields the protein CASSTRETYNEQFF. The chain uses TRBV19 and TRBJ2-1, with D possibly TRBD2 on 6 matching bases. Germline V gives CDR1 LNHDA, CDR2 SQIVND (reference sequence). The CDR3 runs to 14 residues. V was shortened by 4 bases and J by 4 bases, with 11 bases between the two germline ends.

The genes are TRBV11-2 and TRBJ1-4, with 9 bases aligning to TRBD1. In germline, CDR1 is SGHAT, CDR2 FQNNGV. J was trimmed by 5 bases and V by 2 bases; bases with no gene match: 6. The CDR3 extends over 16 amino acids. CDR3 nucleotides: TGTGCCAGCAGCTTATGGATGGGACAGGGCAATGAAAAACTGTTTTTT. It codes for CASSLWMGQGNEKLFF. Full variable domain (remainder filled in from reference TRBV11-2 and TRBJ1-4): EAGVAQSPRYKIIEKRQSVAFWCNPISGHATLYWYQQILGQGPKLLIQFQNNGVVDDSQLPKDRFSAERLKGVDSTLKIQPAKLEDSAVYLCASSLWMGQGNEKLFFGSGTQLSVL.

This sequence joins TRBV7-6 and TRBJ2-1; D possibly corresponds to TRBD1 (5 bases). This CDR3 spans 15 amino acids. Germline assignment: CDR1 SGHVS and CDR2 FNYEAQ. The germline V and J ends were trimmed by 6 bases and 7 bases, with 19 bases remaining between them. CDR3 loop: CASSPFGAERNEQFF. The CDR3, as DNA: TGTGCCAGCAGTCCGTTTGGGGCGGAAAGGAATGAGCAGTTCTTC.

The chain recombines TRBV5-4 with TRBJ2-3, with TRBD2 matching over 13 bases. This CDR3 is 15 amino acids long. J lost 5 bases, V lost 4 bases, and 4 bases had no gene match. Germline values: CDR1 SGHNT, CDR2 YYREEE (reference sequence). CDR3 sequence (DNA): TGTGCCAGCAGCATAAGGACTAGCGGGAGAGATACGCAGTATTTT. Protein sequence: CASSIRTSGRDTQYF.